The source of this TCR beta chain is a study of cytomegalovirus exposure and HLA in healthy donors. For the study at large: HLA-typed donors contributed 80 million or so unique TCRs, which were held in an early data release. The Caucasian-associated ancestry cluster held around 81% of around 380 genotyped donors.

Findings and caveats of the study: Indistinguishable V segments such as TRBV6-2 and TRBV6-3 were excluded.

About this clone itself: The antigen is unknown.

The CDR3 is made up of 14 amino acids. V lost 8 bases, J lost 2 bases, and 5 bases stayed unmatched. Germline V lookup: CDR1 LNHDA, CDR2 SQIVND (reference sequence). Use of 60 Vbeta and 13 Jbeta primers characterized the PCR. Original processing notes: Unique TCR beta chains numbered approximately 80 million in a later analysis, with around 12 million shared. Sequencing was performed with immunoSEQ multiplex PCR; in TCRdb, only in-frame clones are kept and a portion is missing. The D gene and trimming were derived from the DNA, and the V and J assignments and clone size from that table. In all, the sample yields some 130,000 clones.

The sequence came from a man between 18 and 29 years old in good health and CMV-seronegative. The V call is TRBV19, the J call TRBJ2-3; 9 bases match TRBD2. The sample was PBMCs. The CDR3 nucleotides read TGTGCCAGTTCGACTAGCGGCCTCACAGATACGCAGTATTTT. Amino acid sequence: CASSTSGLTDTQYF.